This T cell receptor (beta chain) is drawn from a study of blood T cells in healthy people across ages. Study information: Template switching recovered approximately one barcoded beta molecule for every two T cells. Study observations and caveats: Among T cells, TCR beta diversity per million cells dropped roughly linearly as age rose. One million T cells yielded diversity estimates that were considered underestimates.

A second PCR, run for roughly 7 to 12 cycles, used a sample-barcoded 5' primer plus a J-beta primer mix. All samples yielded 2.5 million or more CDR3-containing paired-end reads. TCRdb called the 5' RACE reads again in MiXCR, with one record for every CDR3 protein. Here the sample spans around 1,000,000 distinct CDR3 sequences, around two fifths being singletons. As concerns this clonotype: Its antigen is unknown.

This CDR3 has 11 residues. The germline V and J ends were trimmed by 8 bases and 13 bases, with 15 bases remaining between them. Per germline, CDR1 SNHLY and CDR2 FYNNEI. The sample comprised blood. This sequence was found in a man aged 18 to 29 in good health. The chain joins TRBV2 to TRBJ2-1; D may be TRBD2 (5 bases). Written as DNA, the CDR3 is TGTGCCAGCCTCCTCGGGGAGACCCAGTTCTTC. Protein product: CASLLGETQFF.